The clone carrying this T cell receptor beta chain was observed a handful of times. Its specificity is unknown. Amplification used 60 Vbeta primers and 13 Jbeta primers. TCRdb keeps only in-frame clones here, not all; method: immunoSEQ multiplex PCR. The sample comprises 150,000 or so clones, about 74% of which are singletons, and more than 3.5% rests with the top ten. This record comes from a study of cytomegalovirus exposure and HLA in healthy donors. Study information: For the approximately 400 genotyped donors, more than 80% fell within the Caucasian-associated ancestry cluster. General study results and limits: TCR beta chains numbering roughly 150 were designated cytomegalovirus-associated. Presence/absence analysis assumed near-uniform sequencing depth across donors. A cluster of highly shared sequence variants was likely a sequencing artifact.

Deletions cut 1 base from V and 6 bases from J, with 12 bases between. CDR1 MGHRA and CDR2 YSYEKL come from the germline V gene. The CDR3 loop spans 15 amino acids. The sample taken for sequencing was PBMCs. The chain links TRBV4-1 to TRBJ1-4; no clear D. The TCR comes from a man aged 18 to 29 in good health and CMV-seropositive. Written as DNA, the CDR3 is TGCGCCAGCAGCCAAGGGGCCGTCGGGGATGAAAAACTGTTTTTT. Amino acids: CASSQGAVGDEKLFF.